This T cell receptor (beta chain) was captured in a study of T cells in Graves' hyperthyroidism and ophthalmopathy. What was amplified from RNA transcripts were TCR beta CDR3 regions. TCR CDR3 underwent first-round RT-PCR with the HTBI primer set. One entry per CDR3 protein results from TCRdb running MiXCR on the multiplex PCR reads. Of roughly 500,000 distinct CDR3 sequences in the sample, 35% to 55% were seen once. This clonotype appeared many times. Its antigen is not known. The germline CDR1 and CDR2 sequences are MNHEY and SVGAGI. This CDR3 has 16 residues. Trimming removed 7 bases at V and 4 bases at J, with 22 bases between. Clinicians diagnosed patients from clinical symptoms, serum thyroxine and TRAb, thyroid ultrasound and orbital computed tomography. Study-wide points: Blood shared most expanded thyroid clonotypes above 0.001.

Sequenced input: peripheral blood or thyroid tissue (not recorded which). The genes are TRBV6-5 and TRBJ2-5; either TRBD1 or TRBD2 may fit D (5 bases each). The receptor comes from an adult woman with Graves' disease, either hyperthyroidism or ophthalmopathy (not recorded which). Here the CDR3 reads CASIYSAGTASETQYF. The CDR3 coding sequence is TGTGCCAGCATCTACTCAGCCGGGACGGCCTCAGAGACCCAGTACTTC.